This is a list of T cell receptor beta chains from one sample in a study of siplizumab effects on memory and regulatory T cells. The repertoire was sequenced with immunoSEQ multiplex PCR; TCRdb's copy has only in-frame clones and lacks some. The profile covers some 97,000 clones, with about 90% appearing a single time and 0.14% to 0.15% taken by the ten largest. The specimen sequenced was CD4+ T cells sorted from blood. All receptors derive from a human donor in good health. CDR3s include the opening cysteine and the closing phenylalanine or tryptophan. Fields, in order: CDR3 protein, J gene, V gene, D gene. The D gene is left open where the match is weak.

CDR3aa: CASSLVSRVRTNTGELFF
j_gene: TRBJ2-2
v_gene: TRBV7-2
d_gene: NA

CDR3aa: CASSLNGRGDYNEQFF
j_gene: TRBJ2-1
v_gene: TRBV5-1
d_gene: NA

CDR3aa: CASSQDRVQGYGYTF
j_gene: TRBJ1-2
v_gene: TRBV4-2
d_gene: NA

CDR3aa: CASSLLVRGRPTRGYNEQFF
j_gene: TRBJ2-1
v_gene: TRBV27
d_gene: NA

CDR3aa: CASSQGTYLLEQYF
j_gene: TRBJ2-7
v_gene: TRBV14
d_gene: NA

CDR3aa: CASSLVASGNTEAFF
j_gene: TRBJ1-1
v_gene: TRBV11-1
d_gene: NA

CDR3aa: CASSLGGSGNEQFF
j_gene: TRBJ2-1
v_gene: TRBV5-1
d_gene: NA

CDR3aa: CASSSRQGGYGYTF
j_gene: TRBJ1-2
v_gene: TRBV6-1
d_gene: TRBD1

CDR3aa: CASSTGQAVRDTQYF
j_gene: TRBJ2-3
v_gene: TRBV7-9
d_gene: TRBD1

CDR3aa: CASSPRLAGGPVEQFF
j_gene: TRBJ2-1
v_gene: TRBV7-8
d_gene: TRBD2

CDR3aa: CASSGQATDTQYF
j_gene: TRBJ2-3
v_gene: TRBV11-2
d_gene: TRBD1

CDR3aa: CASSLTGQSQEKLFF
j_gene: TRBJ1-4
v_gene: TRBV5-1
d_gene: NA

CDR3aa: CASSLGTGGGYTF
j_gene: TRBJ1-2
v_gene: TRBV7-2
d_gene: TRBD1

CDR3aa: CASSGRYEQYF
j_gene: TRBJ2-7
v_gene: TRBV2
d_gene: NA

CDR3aa: CASSLLAGGQETQYF
j_gene: TRBJ2-5
v_gene: TRBV19
d_gene: TRBD2

CDR3aa: CASSLGDRDEETQYF
j_gene: TRBJ2-5
v_gene: TRBV7-2
d_gene: TRBD1

CDR3aa: CAWSVEGLYEQYF
j_gene: TRBJ2-7
v_gene: TRBV30
d_gene: NA

CDR3aa: CASSYSILERTEAFF
j_gene: TRBJ1-1
v_gene: TRBV6-6
d_gene: NA

CDR3aa: CASSLRTGTDTQYF
j_gene: TRBJ2-3
v_gene: TRBV7-2
d_gene: TRBD1

CDR3aa: CASSIKGLENIQYF
j_gene: TRBJ2-4
v_gene: TRBV19
d_gene: NA

CDR3aa: CASSLSQGAGETQYF
j_gene: TRBJ2-5
v_gene: TRBV7-3
d_gene: TRBD1

CDR3aa: CASSQQGPIDYGYTF
j_gene: TRBJ1-2
v_gene: TRBV21-1
d_gene: NA

CDR3aa: CASSLDSATQYF
j_gene: TRBJ2-5
v_gene: TRBV11-3
d_gene: NA

CDR3aa: CASSLRTGGNQPQHF
j_gene: TRBJ1-5
v_gene: TRBV5-4
d_gene: TRBD1

CDR3aa: CAISRTGLNYGYTF
j_gene: TRBJ1-2
v_gene: TRBV10-3
d_gene: TRBD1

CDR3aa: CASSPPPGLAGGPETQYF
j_gene: TRBJ2-5
v_gene: TRBV19
d_gene: TRBD2

CDR3aa: CATSQTSGGLRVYEQYF
j_gene: TRBJ2-7
v_gene: TRBV15
d_gene: TRBD2

CDR3aa: CASSPPGQGIEQYF
j_gene: TRBJ2-7
v_gene: TRBV7-2
d_gene: TRBD1

CDR3aa: CASSEGLAGAYEQYF
j_gene: TRBJ2-7
v_gene: TRBV5-1
d_gene: TRBD2

CDR3aa: CASSQEGRETQYF
j_gene: TRBJ2-5
v_gene: TRBV4-1
d_gene: NA

CDR3aa: CASSPGVGRSGNTIYF
j_gene: TRBJ1-3
v_gene: TRBV7-8
d_gene: NA

CDR3aa: CASSHPGNTGELFF
j_gene: TRBJ2-2
v_gene: TRBV4-2
d_gene: NA

CDR3aa: CASSRTGHLSYNEQFF
j_gene: TRBJ2-1
v_gene: TRBV7-2
d_gene: TRBD1

CDR3aa: CASSLNRGISGANVLTF
j_gene: TRBJ2-6
v_gene: TRBV7-8
d_gene: TRBD1

CDR3aa: CASSARLAGGIDEQFF
j_gene: TRBJ2-1
v_gene: TRBV7-7
d_gene: TRBD2

CDR3aa: CASSITGFSNTEAFF
j_gene: TRBJ1-1
v_gene: TRBV19
d_gene: NA

CDR3aa: CASRGGGEETQYF
j_gene: TRBJ2-5
v_gene: TRBV2
d_gene: TRBD2

CDR3aa: CASSVQEGTLSYGYTF
j_gene: TRBJ1-2
v_gene: TRBV9
d_gene: NA

CDR3aa: CASSSTQGNTIYF
j_gene: TRBJ1-3
v_gene: TRBV11-2
d_gene: NA

CDR3aa: CASSPTMTVNTEAFF
j_gene: TRBJ1-1
v_gene: TRBV6-5
d_gene: NA

CDR3aa: CASRATTNEKLFF
j_gene: TRBJ1-4
v_gene: TRBV19
d_gene: NA

CDR3aa: CAISTAGTMIEAFF
j_gene: TRBJ1-1
v_gene: TRBV10-3
d_gene: NA

CDR3aa: CASSLDTGREFF
j_gene: TRBJ2-1
v_gene: TRBV5-6
d_gene: NA

CDR3aa: CASSHGTGGREQFF
j_gene: TRBJ2-1
v_gene: TRBV9
d_gene: TRBD1

CDR3aa: CASSYQGATQYF
j_gene: TRBJ2-3
v_gene: TRBV6-5
d_gene: TRBD1

CDR3aa: CARSQGAPGFF
j_gene: TRBJ2-1
v_gene: TRBV5-3
d_gene: TRBD1

CDR3aa: CASRITGTVSEKLFF
j_gene: TRBJ1-4
v_gene: TRBV28
d_gene: TRBD1

CDR3aa: CASSGQRGGIGTDTQYF
j_gene: TRBJ2-3
v_gene: TRBV2
d_gene: TRBD2

CDR3aa: CASSPRGGNEQFF
j_gene: TRBJ2-1
v_gene: TRBV7-3
d_gene: NA

CDR3aa: CASSSGQITDTQYF
j_gene: TRBJ2-3
v_gene: TRBV5-1
d_gene: NA

CDR3aa: CASSSPGSGARYNEQFF
j_gene: TRBJ2-1
v_gene: TRBV28
d_gene: NA

CDR3aa: CASSPRLAGMEYF
j_gene: TRBJ2-7
v_gene: TRBV11-2
d_gene: TRBD2